These T cell receptor beta chains were read from a single sample in a study of OX40 agonist ivuxolimab in advanced cancers. The repertoire was sequenced with immunoSEQ multiplex PCR; TCRdb's copy has only in-frame clones and lacks some. The sample carries approximately 79,000 clones, about 87% recorded once. The source was CD4+ or CD8+ T cells sorted from blood, collected in a trial of the OX40 agonist ivuxolimab. The source is an adult with an advanced solid tumor such as melanoma, head and neck, liver or kidney cancer. CDR3s include the opening cysteine and the closing phenylalanine or tryptophan. Fields, in order: J gene, clone size, V gene, D gene, CDR3 DNA, CDR3 protein. D genes are given only for firm matches. Some rows mark clone size as missing; the rest say once, few, many or name a class of expanded clone.

j_call: TRBJ2-1
clone_size: -
v_call: TRBV27
d_call: -
cdr3_nt: TGTGCCAGCAGTTCCCGGGAGCCCTACTACAATGAGCAGTTCTTC
cdr3_aa: CASSSREPYYNEQFF

j_call: TRBJ2-3
clone_size: -
v_call: TRBV5-1
d_call: TRBD1
cdr3_nt: TGCGCCAGCATAGAAACAGGGGTGATAACAGATACGCAGTATTTT
cdr3_aa: CASIETGVITDTQYF

j_call: TRBJ1-2
clone_size: -
v_call: TRBV28
d_call: -
cdr3_nt: TGTGCCAGCAGTTCGTACCCCCTAGGATCTGGCTACACCTTC
cdr3_aa: CASSSYPLGSGYTF

j_call: TRBJ2-2
clone_size: -
v_call: TRBV28
d_call: TRBD1
cdr3_nt: TGTGCCAGCAGTTATGCAGGACAGGCGAACACCGGGGAGCTGTTTTTT
cdr3_aa: CASSYAGQANTGELFF

j_call: TRBJ1-1
clone_size: -
v_call: TRBV18
d_call: TRBD1
cdr3_nt: TGTGCCAGCTCACCAGTTAAGGGACAGCGTAATATGAACACTGAAGCTTTCTTT
cdr3_aa: CASSPVKGQRNMNTEAFF

j_call: TRBJ2-7
clone_size: once
v_call: TRBV7-8
d_call: -
cdr3_nt: TGTGCCAGCAGCAGACCGAGCTCCTACGAGCAGTACTTC
cdr3_aa: CASSRPSSYEQYF

j_call: TRBJ2-1
clone_size: -
v_call: TRBV28
d_call: TRBD2
cdr3_nt: TGTGCCAGCAGAGGACAGCTAGCGGGGTCAAATGAGCAGTTCTTC
cdr3_aa: CASRGQLAGSNEQFF

j_call: TRBJ2-1
clone_size: -
v_call: TRBV6-6
d_call: -
cdr3_nt: TGTGCCAGCAGTTCGGCAGATCCCTACAATGAGCAGTTCTTC
cdr3_aa: CASSSADPYNEQFF

j_call: TRBJ1-1
clone_size: -
v_call: TRBV6-5
d_call: -
cdr3_nt: TGTGCCAGCAGTTACTCGAGTAGGGGGAAGACTGAAGCTTTCTTT
cdr3_aa: CASSYSSRGKTEAFF

j_call: TRBJ1-2
clone_size: few
v_call: TRBV28
d_call: -
cdr3_nt: TGTGCCAGCAGCCGACAGACCGAAGTCGGTAACTATGGCTACACCTTC
cdr3_aa: CASSRQTEVGNYGYTF

j_call: TRBJ1-2
clone_size: -
v_call: TRBV19
d_call: -
cdr3_nt: TGTGCCAGTAGTAGCAGGGGCGGGGGCTATGGCTACACCTTC
cdr3_aa: CASSSRGGGYGYTF

j_call: TRBJ2-1
clone_size: once
v_call: TRBV5-1
d_call: TRBD2
cdr3_nt: TGCGCCAGCAGCGGGAGCGGGAGCTCCTACAATGAGCAGTTCTTC
cdr3_aa: CASSGSGSSYNEQFF

j_call: TRBJ1-2
clone_size: -
v_call: TRBV19
d_call: -
cdr3_nt: TGTGCCAGTAGAACCAGGACCGGCGGAGGGGGCTACACCTTC
cdr3_aa: CASRTRTGGGGYTF

j_call: TRBJ2-5
clone_size: once
v_call: TRBV21-1
d_call: -
cdr3_nt: TGTGCCAGCAGCAAAGCGCCCTTAAGGGAGACCCAGTACTTC
cdr3_aa: CASSKAPLRETQYF

j_call: TRBJ1-3
clone_size: -
v_call: TRBV18
d_call: -
cdr3_nt: TGTGCCAGCTCACCACCGAGCGGACACGAAAACACCATATATTTT
cdr3_aa: CASSPPSGHENTIYF

j_call: TRBJ1-1
clone_size: -
v_call: TRBV7-2
d_call: -
cdr3_nt: TGTGCCAGCAGCTCGGTGACAGGTTACATGAACACTGAAGCTTTCTTT
cdr3_aa: CASSSVTGYMNTEAFF

j_call: TRBJ2-2
clone_size: -
v_call: TRBV19
d_call: -
cdr3_nt: TGTGCCAGTAGTATTGGGCAAAACACCGGGGAGCTGTTTTTT
cdr3_aa: CASSIGQNTGELFF

j_call: TRBJ2-5
clone_size: -
v_call: TRBV2
d_call: -
cdr3_nt: TGTGCCAGCAGTGTCGGACATACACAAGAGACCCAGTACTTC
cdr3_aa: CASSVGHTQETQYF

j_call: TRBJ2-7
clone_size: -
v_call: TRBV28
d_call: TRBD1
cdr3_nt: TGTGCCAGCAACTCTGCTGGACAGGCGAGAGAGCAGTACTTC
cdr3_aa: CASNSAGQAREQYF

j_call: TRBJ1-1
clone_size: -
v_call: TRBV30
d_call: -
cdr3_nt: TGTGCCTGGAGTGTACACCGGACTAATATTGAAGCTTTCTTT
cdr3_aa: CAWSVHRTNIEAFF

j_call: TRBJ1-5
clone_size: -
v_call: TRBV18
d_call: -
cdr3_nt: TGTGCCAGCTCTCCAGGACGGAGCAATCAGCCCCAGCATTTT
cdr3_aa: CASSPGRSNQPQHF

j_call: TRBJ2-1
clone_size: -
v_call: TRBV5-1
d_call: TRBD1
cdr3_nt: TGCGCCAGCAGCCGGACAGGGGGGCGCCCAGACAATGAGCAGTTCTTC
cdr3_aa: CASSRTGGRPDNEQFF

j_call: TRBJ1-2
clone_size: once
v_call: TRBV14
d_call: -
cdr3_nt: TGTGCCAGCAGCCCGGTGATGGACAGTGAAGGCTACACCTTC
cdr3_aa: CASSPVMDSEGYTF

j_call: TRBJ1-1
clone_size: -
v_call: TRBV2
d_call: TRBD1
cdr3_nt: TGTGCCAGCCGGGGACAGGCGAACACTGAAGCTTTCTTT
cdr3_aa: CASRGQANTEAFF

j_call: TRBJ2-2
clone_size: few
v_call: TRBV5-1
d_call: -
cdr3_nt: TGCGCCAGCAGCTTTAGCTCCGGGGAGCTGTTTTTT
cdr3_aa: CASSFSSGELFF

j_call: TRBJ1-1
clone_size: -
v_call: TRBV30
d_call: -
cdr3_nt: TGTGCCTGGAGTGTAGCCGGGAATACTGAAGCTTTCTTT
cdr3_aa: CAWSVAGNTEAFF

j_call: TRBJ1-5
clone_size: -
v_call: TRBV19
d_call: TRBD1
cdr3_nt: TGTGCCAGTAGTTTTCGGACAGGGGTTCAGCCCCAGCATTTT
cdr3_aa: CASSFRTGVQPQHF

j_call: TRBJ1-1
clone_size: -
v_call: TRBV5-1
d_call: -
cdr3_nt: TGCGCCAGCAGCTTAGCGGGAGTCACCACTGAAGCTTTCTTT
cdr3_aa: CASSLAGVTTEAFF

j_call: TRBJ1-2
clone_size: -
v_call: TRBV29-1
d_call: TRBD1
cdr3_nt: TGCAGCGTTTACAGGGGGCCTGAGTATGGCTACACCTTC
cdr3_aa: CSVYRGPEYGYTF

j_call: TRBJ1-4
clone_size: -
v_call: TRBV5-1
d_call: TRBD1
cdr3_nt: TGCGCCAGCAGCTTTACAGGGGGAGAGAATGAAAAACTGTTTTTT
cdr3_aa: CASSFTGGENEKLFF

j_call: TRBJ1-1
clone_size: -
v_call: TRBV5-4
d_call: TRBD1
cdr3_nt: TGTGCCAGCAGCTTGGCCCGAAGGGACAGGGCTGAAGCTTTCTTT
cdr3_aa: CASSLARRDRAEAFF

j_call: TRBJ2-1
clone_size: -
v_call: TRBV7-9
d_call: TRBD2
cdr3_nt: TGTGCCAGCACCCGAGCGGGGAGCTCCTACAATGAGCAGTTCTTC
cdr3_aa: CASTRAGSSYNEQFF

j_call: TRBJ1-3
clone_size: few
v_call: TRBV30
d_call: -
cdr3_nt: TGTGCCTGGACAGGGCGCGGAAACACCATATATTTT
cdr3_aa: CAWTGRGNTIYF

j_call: TRBJ1-3
clone_size: -
v_call: TRBV18
d_call: -
cdr3_nt: TGTGCCAGCTCAACTGGCTCTGGAAACACCATATATTTT
cdr3_aa: CASSTGSGNTIYF

j_call: TRBJ1-1
clone_size: -
v_call: TRBV30
d_call: -
cdr3_nt: TGTGCCTGGAGTGTACTAGGAGCAGCGAACACTGAAGCTTTCTTT
cdr3_aa: CAWSVLGAANTEAFF

j_call: TRBJ2-5
clone_size: -
v_call: TRBV6-5
d_call: -
cdr3_nt: TGTGCCAGCAGTTACTCTGGACAGCCCCAAGAGACCCAGTACTTC
cdr3_aa: CASSYSGQPQETQYF

j_call: TRBJ2-3
clone_size: once
v_call: TRBV11-3
d_call: -
cdr3_nt: TGTGCCAGCAGCCGGGGGCGGTGGGATACGCAGTATTTT
cdr3_aa: CASSRGRWDTQYF

j_call: TRBJ2-2
clone_size: few
v_call: TRBV6-5
d_call: TRBD1
cdr3_nt: TGTGCCAGCAGCTCCGGGACAGGGACCGGGGAGCTGTTTTTT
cdr3_aa: CASSSGTGTGELFF

j_call: TRBJ1-2
clone_size: once
v_call: TRBV12-5
d_call: TRBD1
cdr3_nt: TGTGCTAGTGGTTTGGTAAGGACAGGTTCCTATGGCTACACCTTC
cdr3_aa: CASGLVRTGSYGYTF

j_call: TRBJ1-5
clone_size: few
v_call: TRBV7-9
d_call: -
cdr3_nt: TGTGCCAGCAGCCCCGAAGGGGGTCGCAATCAGCCCCAGCATTTT
cdr3_aa: CASSPEGGRNQPQHF

j_call: TRBJ2-2
clone_size: -
v_call: TRBV2
d_call: -
cdr3_nt: TGTGCCAGCAGTGTCGAGCGGAACACCGGGGAGCTGTTTTTT
cdr3_aa: CASSVERNTGELFF

j_call: TRBJ2-3
clone_size: -
v_call: TRBV11-3
d_call: TRBD2
cdr3_nt: TGTGCCAGCAGCTTCCTTGGAGCGGGGTCAGATACGCAGTATTTT
cdr3_aa: CASSFLGAGSDTQYF

j_call: TRBJ1-2
clone_size: -
v_call: TRBV28
d_call: -
cdr3_nt: TGTGCCAGCAGTTTGGCGGGCATTAAGAATGGCTACACCTTC
cdr3_aa: CASSLAGIKNGYTF

j_call: TRBJ2-3
clone_size: -
v_call: TRBV7-6
d_call: -
cdr3_nt: TGTGCCAGCAGCTTTTTGGTGGGGTCATCAGATACGCAGTATTTT
cdr3_aa: CASSFLVGSSDTQYF

j_call: TRBJ2-1
clone_size: -
v_call: TRBV5-4
d_call: -
cdr3_nt: TGTGCCAGCAGCAAAGACTCGAGCTCCTACAATGAGCAGTTCTTC
cdr3_aa: CASSKDSSSYNEQFF

j_call: TRBJ2-1
clone_size: -
v_call: TRBV6-5
d_call: TRBD2
cdr3_nt: TGTGCCAGCAGCCCTGACCGGGGGGCCTACAATGAGCAGTTCTTC
cdr3_aa: CASSPDRGAYNEQFF

j_call: TRBJ2-1
clone_size: -
v_call: TRBV7-3
d_call: TRBD1
cdr3_nt: TGTGCCAGCAGCTTCGAGACAGGGGAAGTCAATGAGCAGTTCTTC
cdr3_aa: CASSFETGEVNEQFF